These T cell receptor beta chains were read from a single sample in a study of cytomegalovirus exposure and HLA in healthy donors. Clones were sequenced by immunoSEQ multiplex PCR, and TCRdb holds only the in-frame ones, with some missing. Among hundreds of thousands of clones, around 91% were seen once, and the ten largest hold approximately 3.1%. The specimen was PBMCs. The source of these receptors is a woman aged 30 to 39 in good health and CMV-seronegative. Each CDR3 is given with its conserved first and last residue. D genes are given only for firm matches. Only some rows state a clone size, as once, few, many or a class for expanded clones.

CASSQETSGRGDNEQFF | TGTGCCAGCAGCCAAGAAACTAGCGGGAGAGGGGACAATGAGCAGTTCTTC | TRBD2 | TRBJ2-1 | . | TRBV4-2
CASSLLLGGGVSQETQYF | TGTGCCAGCAGCCTCCTCCTGGGAGGGGGCGTCTCCCAAGAGACCCAGTACTTC | . | TRBJ2-5 | . | TRBV7-7
CASSYGPNEQYF | TGTGCCAGCAGCTATGGACCGAACGAGCAGTACTTC | . | TRBJ2-7 | . | TRBV5-4
CASSSPGANVLTF | TGTGCCAGCAGCTCCCCTGGGGCCAACGTCCTGACTTTC | . | TRBJ2-6 | . | TRBV9
CASSQAGTGAEQYF | TGCGCCAGCAGCCAAGCCGGGACAGGGGCCGAGCAGTACTTC | TRBD1 | TRBJ2-7 | . | TRBV4-3
CASSLAQGRETQYF | TGTGCCAGCAGCTTAGCACAGGGTAGAGAGACCCAGTACTTC | . | TRBJ2-5 | . | TRBV5-4
CASSGAGNSNEQFF | TGTGCCAGCAGCGGAGCAGGCAACAGCAATGAGCAGTTCTTC | . | TRBJ2-1 | . | TRBV9
CASTGMGVFYEQYF | TGTGCCAGCACCGGAATGGGGGTATTCTACGAGCAGTACTTC | . | TRBJ2-7 | . | TRBV2
CASSFLRTTYNEQFF | TGTGCCAGCAGCTTCCTGAGGACTACTTACAATGAGCAGTTCTTC | . | TRBJ2-1 | . | TRBV11-3
CASSYLSGTGYFF | TGTGCCAGCAGTTACTTGTCCGGGACAGGGTACTTCTTC | TRBD1 | TRBJ2-1 | . | TRBV6-5
CASSLFGAGANVLTF | TGTGCCAGCAGTTTATTCGGGGCTGGGGCCAACGTCCTGACTTTC | . | TRBJ2-6 | once | TRBV28
CASSSGGPNQPQHF | TGTGCCAGCAGCTCGGGGGGCCCCAATCAGCCCCAGCATTTT | . | TRBJ1-5 | . | TRBV11-3
CASSLGRADYGYTF | TGTGCCAGCAGTTTGGGCAGGGCGGACTATGGCTACACCTTC | . | TRBJ1-2 | . | TRBV28
CASSIPLGEQYF | TGTGCCAGTAGTATTCCCCTCGGCGAGCAGTACTTC | . | TRBJ2-7 | . | TRBV19
CASSGARGQPYGYTF | TGTGCCAGCAGTGGGGCCCGGGGACAGCCCTATGGCTACACCTTC | TRBD1 | TRBJ1-2 | . | TRBV25-1
CATSPERLASYEQYF | TGTGCCACCAGCCCCGAGCGACTGGCCAGTTACGAGCAGTACTTC | . | TRBJ2-7 | . | TRBV15
CASKTGADSYEQYF | TGCGCCAGCAAGACAGGGGCGGACTCCTACGAGCAGTACTTC | TRBD1 | TRBJ2-7 | . | TRBV10-1
CASMALRSGMYNEQFF | TGTGCCAGCATGGCCCTTCGGAGCGGAATGTACAATGAGCAGTTCTTC | . | TRBJ2-1 | once | TRBV28
CASSPSRDGNTEAFF | TGCGCCAGCAGCCCTTCTCGGGACGGGAACACTGAAGCTTTCTTT | . | TRBJ1-1 | . | TRBV5-1
CASSLNNPSRGDTQYF | TGCGCCAGCAGCCTAAATAATCCTTCCAGGGGAGATACGCAGTATTTT | . | TRBJ2-3 | . | TRBV5-1
CASSAQLPGGTGELFF | TGTGCCAGCAGTGCCCAACTCCCGGGGGGCACCGGGGAGCTGTTTTTT | TRBD2 | TRBJ2-2 | . | TRBV6-1
CASSKQGLYEQYF | TGTGCCAGTAGTAAACAGGGGCTCTACGAGCAGTACTTC | TRBD1 | TRBJ2-7 | . | TRBV19
CASSVAGQGHTDTQYF | TGTGCCAGCAGCGTAGCTGGACAGGGGCACACAGATACGCAGTATTTT | TRBD1 | TRBJ2-3 | . | TRBV9
CASSPTGTGGETQYF | TGTGCCAGCAGTCCCACCGGGACAGGGGGAGAGACCCAGTACTTC | TRBD1 | TRBJ2-5 | . | TRBV6-5
CASTLTGVNEKLFF | TGTGCCAGTACCCTGACAGGGGTTAATGAAAAACTGTTTTTT | TRBD1 | TRBJ1-4 | . | TRBV19
CASRDRYEQYF | TGTGCCAGCAGGGATCGTTACGAGCAGTACTTC | . | TRBJ2-7 | . | TRBV6-5